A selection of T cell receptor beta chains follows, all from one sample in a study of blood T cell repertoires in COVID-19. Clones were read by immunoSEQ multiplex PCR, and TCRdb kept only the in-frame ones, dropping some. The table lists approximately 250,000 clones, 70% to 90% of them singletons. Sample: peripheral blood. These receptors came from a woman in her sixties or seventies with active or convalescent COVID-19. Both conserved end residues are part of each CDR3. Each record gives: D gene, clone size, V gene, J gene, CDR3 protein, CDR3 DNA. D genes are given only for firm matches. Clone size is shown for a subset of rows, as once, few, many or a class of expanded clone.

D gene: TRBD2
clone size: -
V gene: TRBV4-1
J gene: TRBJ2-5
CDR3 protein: CASSSGGREAGRETQYF
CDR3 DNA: TGCGCCAGCAGCTCGGGGGGGCGGGAGGCTGGACGGGAGACCCAGTACTTC

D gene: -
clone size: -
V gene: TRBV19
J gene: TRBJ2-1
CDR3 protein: CASSIGATSSKFF
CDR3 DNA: TGTGCCAGTAGTATCGGGGCGACTAGTTCCAAGTTCTTC

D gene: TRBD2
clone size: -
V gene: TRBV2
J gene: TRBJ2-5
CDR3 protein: CARERGAQRGQETQYF
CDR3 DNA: TGTGCCAGAGAGCGGGGGGCCCAGCGGGGCCAAGAGACCCAGTACTTC

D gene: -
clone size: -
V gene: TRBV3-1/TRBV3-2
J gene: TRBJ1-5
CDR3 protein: CASSQGLDQPQHF
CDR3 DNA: TGTGCCAGCAGCCAAGGACTTGATCAGCCCCAGCATTTT

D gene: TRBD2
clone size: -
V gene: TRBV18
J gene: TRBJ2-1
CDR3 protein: CASSMTSGAGDEQFF
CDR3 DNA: TGTGCCAGCTCTATGACTAGCGGGGCGGGAGATGAGCAGTTCTTC

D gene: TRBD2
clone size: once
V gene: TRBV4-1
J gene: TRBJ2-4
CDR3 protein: CASSQVLLAGGERKNIQYF
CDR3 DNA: TGCGCCAGCAGCCAAGTATTACTAGCGGGGGGGGAACGCAAAAACATTCAGTACTTC

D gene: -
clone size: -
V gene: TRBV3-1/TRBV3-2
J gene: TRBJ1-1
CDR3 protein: CASSQEGGRDTEAFF
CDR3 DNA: TGTGCCAGCAGCCAAGAAGGAGGGCGGGACACTGAAGCTTTCTTT

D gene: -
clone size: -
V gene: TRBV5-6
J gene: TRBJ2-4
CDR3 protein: CASSLVRGMGKNIQYF
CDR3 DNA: TGTGCCAGCAGCTTGGTGCGCGGGATGGGCAAAAACATTCAGTACTTC

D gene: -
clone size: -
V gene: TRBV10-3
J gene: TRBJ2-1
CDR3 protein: CAIRSSGNNEQFF
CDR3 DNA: TGTGCCATCAGGAGTAGCGGAAACAATGAGCAGTTCTTC

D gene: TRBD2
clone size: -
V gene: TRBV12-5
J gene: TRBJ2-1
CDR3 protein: CASKWEGYNEQFF
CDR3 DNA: TGTGCTAGTAAGTGGGAGGGGTACAATGAGCAGTTCTTC